This TCR beta chain was identified during a study of cytomegalovirus exposure and HLA in healthy donors. Whole-study results and caveats: In all likelihood, a cluster of highly shared sequence variants was a sequencing artifact. Researchers counted roughly 150 TCR beta chains as cytomegalovirus-associated. According to reports, the classifier identified cytomegalovirus status with high specificity and sensitivity.

Points on this clone: Its cognate antigen is unknown.

It was with 60 Vbeta and 13 Jbeta primers that the PCR ran. Assay used: immunoSEQ multiplex PCR; TCRdb lists only in-frame clones, some missing. The sample lists under 150,000 clones; about 80% were seen once. Germline CDR1 and CDR2: SSHAT and FNYEAQ (reference sequence). The V segment lost 3 bases and the J segment 0 bases; nucleotides outside the gene matches: 3. There are 15 residues in the CDR3. The chain couples TRBV7-7 to TRBJ2-7; TRBD1 agrees at 9 bases. The source is a man younger than 30 in good health and CMV-seronegative. The source material was PBMCs. CDR3 bases: TGTGCCAGCAGCTTTGGACAGGGGTCCTCCTACGAGCAGTACTTC. Translating it yields CASSFGQGSSYEQYF.